Each of the 32 T cell receptor beta chains below was sequenced from the same sample in a study of spatial heterogeneity in lung cancer. TCRdb recomputed calls from the 5' RACE reads with MiXCR, one row per CDR3 protein. Among about 26,000 distinct CDR3 sequences listed, around 13% were seen once. Time point: sample taken at primary tumor resection. Extraction of whole RNA from tumor, nontumor lung or frozen PBMC preceded unsorted sequencing. The source material was PBMCs, sampled at surgery. Receptors were obtained from a female donor with early-stage non-small cell lung cancer.

This clonotype was recorded many times. This chain uses TRBV28 with TRBJ2-7; 8 bases fit TRBD2. The CDR3 runs to 15 residues. Germline values: CDR1 MDHEN, CDR2 SYDVKM. V was clipped by 6 bases and J by 3 bases; unmatched bases: 10. CDR3 residues: CASSSGTRTLYEQYF. The CDR3 nucleotides read TGTGCCAGCAGCTCCGGGACTAGGACTCTCTACGAGCAGTACTTC.

This clonotype is medium-sized (0.01 to 0.1%). The chain has TRBV3-2 and TRBJ2-7. TRBV3-2 is described as a pseudogene. The CDR3 extends over 13 amino acids. The CDR3 nucleotides read TGTGCCAGCAGCCAAGAGAGGCTCTGCGAGCAGTACGTC. Protein: CASSQERLCEQYV.

This clonotype was observed at least ten times. J is TRBJ2-7 and V is TRBV12-5; either TRBD1 or TRBD2 may supply D (5 bases each). Germline V CDR1 and CDR2: LGHNT, FRNRAP. This CDR3 has 15 residues. V shed 6 bases and J shed 3 bases, with 18 bases lying between them. CDR3 protein: CASGNPWDEVYEQYF. CDR3 DNA: TGTGCTAGTGGCAACCCGTGGGACGAAGTCTACGAGCAGTACTTC.

This clonotype was seen ten or more times. The chain carries TRBV28 and TRBJ1-4, with D possibly TRBD1 on 6 matching bases. V was shortened by 6 bases and J by 6 bases, with 17 bases between the two germline ends. The CDR3 spans 15 residues. The germline gives CDR1 MDHEN, CDR2 SYDVKM. In nucleotides, the CDR3 is TGTGCCAGCAGAACCACCGGGACATCGTATGAAAAACTGTTTTTT. It is translated as CASRTTGTSYEKLFF. The entire variable domain, with the rest obtained from reference TRBV28 and TRBJ1-4, is as follows: DVKVTQSSRYLVKRTGEKVFLECVQDMDHENMFWYRQDPGLGLRLIYFSYDVKMKEKGDIPEGYSVSREKKERFSLILESASTNQTSMYLCASRTTGTSYEKLFFGSGTQLSVL.

There are many counts of this clonotype. The chain recombines TRBV18 with TRBJ2-7; 14 bases line up with TRBD2. With V trimmed by 3 bases and J by 4 bases, 8 bases remained unmatched. Germline CDR1 is KGHSH and CDR2 is LQKENI. The CDR3 spans 17 residues. The CDR3 region is CASSPSGLAGGVYEQYF. CDR3 nucleotide sequence: TGTGCCAGCTCACCTTCCGGACTAGCGGGAGGTGTTTACGAGCAGTACTTC.

This chain joins TRBV7-9 and TRBJ2-1, with TRBD2 identical over 8 bases. The V gene's germline CDR1 is SEHNR and CDR2 FQNEAQ (reference sequence). The CDR3 totals 15 residues. The V segment lost 5 bases and the J segment 6 bases; nucleotides outside the gene matches: 9. The CDR3: CASSDTLAGRNEQFF. The DNA of the CDR3 is TGTGCCAGCAGCGATACTTTAGCGGGACGCAATGAGCAGTTCTTC.

The chain employs TRBV28 and TRBJ1-1, with D unclear. Germline loops: CDR1 MDHEN, CDR2 SYDVKM. V dropped 1 base and J dropped 0 bases, with 3 bases sitting between them. The CDR3 extends over 13 amino acids. CDR3 sequence: CASSLLMNTEAFF. Written as DNA, the CDR3 is TGTGCCAGCAGTTTATTGATGAACACTGAAGCTTTCTTT. Based on the CDR3 plus reference TRBV28 and TRBJ1-1, the full variable domain is DVKVTQSSRYLVKRTGEKVFLECVQDMDHENMFWYRQDPGLGLRLIYFSYDVKMKEKGDIPEGYSVSREKKERFSLILESASTNQTSMYLCASSLLMNTEAFFGQGTRLTVV.

The chain uses TRBV7-2 and TRBJ2-3, with 8 bases aligning to TRBD2. The CDR3 runs 18 residues. V lost 1 base to trimming and J lost 0 bases; unmatched junction nucleotides: 9. Germline V lookup: CDR1 SGHTA, CDR2 FQGNSA. The CDR3 DNA is TGTGCCAGCAGCTTAGTGGGGCTAGCGGGCCCTAGCACAGATACGCAGTATTTT. Amino acids: CASSLVGLAGPSTDTQYF.

V usage is TRBV3-1 and J usage is TRBJ2-1; D may be TRBD1 (6 bases). This CDR3 has 18 amino acids. V lost 0 bases and J lost 5, with 20 bases in between. Germline V lookup: CDR1 LGHDT, CDR2 YNNKEL (reference sequence). Written as DNA, the CDR3 is TGTGCCAGCAGCCAAGACTGGGACACCAAGGGGAGACACAATGAGCAGTTCTTC. Its translation is CASSQDWDTKGRHNEQFF.

This clonotype was counted at least ten times. V and J are TRBV4-2 and TRBJ2-3; 7 positions agree with TRBD2. With 2 bases clipped from V and 2 bases from J, the junction kept 4 bases outside the gene matches. Per germline, CDR1 LGHNA and CDR2 YNFKEQ. The CDR3 runs to 15 residues. The CDR3 DNA sequence: TGTGCCAGCAGCCAAACCGGGACTAACACAGATACGCAGTATTTT. Its protein product is CASSQTGTNTDTQYF.

This clonotype was counted many times. V and J are TRBV3-1 and TRBJ1-5; 9 positions agree with TRBD1. V shed 4 bases, J shed 6 bases, and the junction held 7 bases outside the gene matches. Germline-derived CDR1 and CDR2 are LGHDT and YNNKEL (reference sequence). This CDR3 is 15 amino acids long. CDR3 nucleotide sequence: TGTGCCAGCAGCCCTGAGGGACAGGGACGTCAGCCCCAGCATTTT. Translating it yields CASSPEGQGRQPQHF.

There are a few counts of this clonotype. This chain joins TRBV10-3 and TRBJ2-1; 7 nucleotides line up with TRBD1. CDR3 length: 13 amino acids. Losses at the gene ends were 6 bases for V and 5 bases for J; bases not matched to a gene: 4. The germline gives CDR1 ENHRY, CDR2 SYGVKD. The CDR3: CAIRTGTDNEQFF. As DNA, the CDR3 is TGTGCCATCAGGACCGGGACAGACAATGAGCAGTTCTTC.

This clonotype has ten or more counts. This chain uses TRBV27 with TRBJ2-5; D not resolved. This CDR3 has 15 residues. Trimming removed 5 bases from V and 5 bases from J, with 18 bases in between. Germline values: CDR1 MNHEY, CDR2 SMNVEV (reference sequence). In DNA form, the CDR3 reads TGTGCCAGCAGTGGCTCTGGGAATCCGCGCGAGACCCAGTACTTC. Translated, it gives CASSGSGNPRETQYF.

This clonotype was recorded a few times. The genes are TRBV7-9 and TRBJ2-5; 7 bases agree with TRBD1. The germline gives CDR1 SEHNR, CDR2 FQNEAQ (reference sequence). This CDR3 has 14 amino acids. Trimming removed 7 bases from V and 10 bases from J; junction bases left unmatched: 15. CDR3 coding DNA: TGTGCCAGCAACAACCCCAAGGGGGCCGGCGACCAGTACTTC. Its translation: CASNNPKGAGDQYF.

This clonotype was detected many times. The chain recombines TRBV28 with TRBJ2-3, with 7 bases matching TRBD2. V was clipped by 2 bases and J by 2 bases; unmatched bases: 4. CDR3 length: 15 residues. The germline V gene has CDR1 MDHEN and CDR2 SYDVKM. The CDR3 coding sequence is TGTGCCAGCAGTTTAGGTAGCGGGCACACAGATACGCAGTATTTT. This translates into CASSLGSGHTDTQYF.

This clonotype occurred many times. The chain couples TRBV7-8 to TRBJ1-1, with a tentative D call TRBD1 (6 bases). Germline CDR1 SGHVS, CDR2 FQNEAQ. V dropped 7 bases and J dropped 5 bases, with 17 bases sitting between them. This CDR3 is 14 amino acids long. Here the CDR3 reads CASNLQGFRTEAFF. CDR3 coding DNA: TGTGCCAGCAATCTTCAGGGGTTTCGTACTGAAGCTTTCTTT.

About this clonotype itself: A much more abundant neighbour one base away suggests this may be a read error. CDR3 protein: CVSTGGSVSYEQYF. The CDR3, as DNA: TGTGTCAGCACCGGCGGGAGTGTCAGCTACGAGCAGTACTTC. The chain uses TRBV28 and TRBJ2-7; 7 bases align to TRBD2. There are 14 residues in the CDR3. Germline V gene lookup returns CDR1 MDHEN and CDR2 SYDVKM. The whole variable domain, remainder taken from reference TRBV28 and TRBJ2-7, is DVKVTQSSRYLVKRTGEKVFLECVQDMDHENMFWYRQDPGLGLRLIYFSYDVKMKEKGDIPEGYSVSREKKERFSLILESASTNQTSMYLCVSTGGSVSYEQYFGPGTRLTVT.

This clonotype has ten or more counts. V usage is TRBV5-8 and J usage is TRBJ1-1; D is unclear. The V end lost 3 bases, the J end lost 4 bases, and 10 bases lay between the germline ends. This CDR3 has 13 residues. Germline CDR1 is SGHTS and CDR2 is YDEGEE. CDR3 DNA sequence: TGTGCCAGCAGCTCCCAGTGGGCCACTGAAGCTTTCTTT. The encoded protein is CASSSQWATEAFF.

A few counts support this clonotype. The CDR3 DNA is TGTGCCAGCAGCTTACAGGATCATTCCGTCTACACCTTC. This codes for CASSLQDHSVYTF. V usage is TRBV7-8 and J usage is TRBJ1-2; unclear D gene. Germline V gene lookup returns CDR1 SGHVS and CDR2 FQNEAQ. The CDR3 consists of 13 residues. V lost 2 bases and J 10 bases, leaving 14 bases between the germline ends.

This clonotype has more than one count but fewer than ten. This chain joins TRBV29-1 and TRBJ2-7, with a possible D match to TRBD2 (5 bases). The V end was cut by 4 bases, the J end by 0 bases, with 22 bases between. CDR3 length: 17 amino acids. Germline CDR1 and CDR2: SQVTM and ANQGSEA. The CDR3 DNA sequence: TGCAGCGTTGGAGGGTCACCGGGATCCACGTTCTCCTACGAGCAGTACTTC. Protein product: CSVGGSPGSTFSYEQYF.

This clonotype was seen at least ten times. The chain employs TRBV20-1 and TRBJ2-3, with D possibly called TRBD1 or TRBD2 (5 bases each). CDR3 length: 14 residues. Deletions cut 5 bases from V and 4 bases from J, with 16 bases between. Germline CDR1 reads DFQATT; CDR2 reads SNEGSKA (reference sequence). This CDR3 is CSADRDVLSDTQYF. The CDR3 coding sequence is TGCAGTGCTGACCGGGACGTTCTTTCAGATACGCAGTATTTT.

This clonotype came up many times. J is TRBJ2-1 and V is TRBV5-4, with D possibly matching TRBD2 (6 bases). Deletions cut 10 bases from V and 4 bases from J, with 12 bases between. Looked up from germline, CDR1 is SGHNT and CDR2 is YYREEE (reference sequence). The CDR3 is made up of 12 amino acids. CDR3 bases: TGTGCCGGAGATAGCGGTTACAATGAGCAGTTCTTC. It specifies CAGDSGYNEQFF.

In its sample, this clonotype was seen many times. This chain connects TRBV5-4 to TRBJ2-1, with TRBD1 matching over 8 bases. The length of the CDR3 is 15 residues. The J segment lost 7 bases and the V segment lost 0 bases, leaving 6 bases of the junction unmatched. Germline V gene sequence: CDR1 SGHNT, CDR2 YYREEE (reference sequence). CDR3: CASSLGQGPQNEQFF. DNA for the CDR3: TGTGCCAGCAGCTTGGGACAGGGGCCCCAAAATGAGCAGTTCTTC.

At least ten counts were recorded for this clonotype. J is TRBJ2-3 and V is TRBV11-2; 9 bases are shared with TRBD2. The junction had 3 bases not matched to a gene; V was cut back by 5 bases and J by 0 bases. Germline CDR1 reads SGHAT; CDR2 reads FQNNGV. CDR3 size: 15 residues. The CDR3 sequence is CASSIAGVSTDTQYF. DNA for the CDR3: TGTGCCAGCAGCATAGCGGGAGTTAGCACAGATACGCAGTATTTT.

The CDR3 loop is CSARQGIGVTKNIQYF. The CDR3 DNA sequence: TGCAGTGCTCGTCAGGGTATTGGGGTAACCAAAAACATTCAGTACTTC. The chain is built from TRBV20-1 and TRBJ2-4; maybe TRBD1 (5 bases). The ends were cut back, 5 bases at V and 2 bases at J, with 19 bases in the middle. CDR3 length: 16 residues. Looked up from germline, CDR1 is DFQATT and CDR2 is SNEGSKA (reference sequence).

J is TRBJ2-2 and V is TRBV5-4; no definite D call. This CDR3 has 14 amino acids. The V gene lost 0 bases and the J gene lost 1 base, with 4 bases spanning the gap. Germline V gene sequence: CDR1 SGHNT, CDR2 YYREEE (reference sequence). The CDR3 DNA reads as TGTGCCAGCAGCTTGGAAGGGAACACCGGGGAGCTGTTTTTT. This codes for CASSLEGNTGELFF.

The gene calls are TRBV12-3 or TRBV12-4 and TRBJ2-3; perhaps TRBD2 as D (6 bases). Trimming shortened V by 6 bases and J by 0 bases, and 7 bases separated the two germline ends. The length of the CDR3 is 13 residues. The CDR3 nucleotides are TGTGCCAGCAGGCGGGGAAGCACAGATACGCAGTATTTT. This gives the protein CASRRGSTDTQYF.

This clonotype was recorded at least ten times. The chain couples TRBV7-2 to TRBJ1-4; the D is unclear. Germline V gene data show CDR1 as SGHTA and CDR2 as FQGNSA. The CDR3 runs to 15 residues. V was pared by 5 bases and J by 0 bases, with 10 bases between. The CDR3 loop is CASSGSVATNEKLFF. The DNA for the CDR3 is TGTGCCAGCAGCGGATCCGTTGCAACTAATGAAAAACTGTTTTTT.

The rearrangement uses TRBV15 and TRBJ2-7, with 9 bases aligning to TRBD1. The CDR3 is 16 residues long. CDR1 and CDR2 (germline): LNHNV, YYDKDF (reference sequence). Trimming cost V 2 bases and J 5 bases; bases outside gene matches: 10. CDR3 region: CATSRTTQGAFNEQYF. For the CDR3, the DNA is TGTGCCACCAGCAGAACCACACAGGGGGCGTTCAACGAGCAGTACTTC.

This clonotype was counted many times. This chain joins TRBV6-5 and TRBJ2-4; D not resolved. CDR3 length equals 16 residues. Trimming removed 0 bases at V and 1 base at J, with 10 bases between. CDR1 and CDR2 from the germline V gene are MNHEY and SVGAGI. In DNA, the CDR3 is TGTGCCAGCAGTTACTCAGCAACCCGGGCCAAAAACATTCAGTACTTC. This sequence encodes CASSYSATRAKNIQYF.

This clonotype was seen many times. This chain links TRBV7-9 with TRBJ2-1, with 10 bases fitting TRBD2. The CDR3 is 15 residues long. Germline values: CDR1 SEHNR, CDR2 FQNEAQ (reference sequence). J gave up 7 bases and V 2 bases, and 5 bases lay outside the gene matches. CDR3 protein: CASSLLAGETNEQFF. As DNA, the CDR3 is TGTGCCAGCAGCTTACTAGCGGGGGAGACTAATGAGCAGTTCTTC.

The chain is built from TRBV27 and TRBJ2-5, with unresolved D. The length of the CDR3 is 20 residues. Germline CDR1 and CDR2: MNHEY and SMNVEV (reference sequence). The germline V and J ends were trimmed by 3 bases and 2 bases, with 28 bases remaining between them. The CDR3, as DNA: TGTGCCAGCAGTTTGGTTTCCTTCATAAACACGGTCGGAGTACAAGAGACCCAGTACTTC. Residues: CASSLVSFINTVGVQETQYF.